This note documents a single T cell receptor beta chain sequence. The data originate from a study of shared clonotypes between healthy human individuals. The V end lost 1 base, the J end lost 5 bases, and 14 bases lay between the germline ends. CDR3 length equals 15 residues. Germline V CDR1 and CDR2: LNHDA, SQIVND (reference sequence). Replicate PCRs for sorted subsets used around 200 ng DNA; this equaled about 30,000 T cell genomes. Data came from immunoSEQ multiplex PCR; TCRdb stores just in-frame clones and leaves some out. The data hold approximately 640,000 clones, with around 72% observed a single time.

This clonotype was sampled from a woman aged 25 to 39 in good health. Sequenced: memory CD4+ T cells sorted from blood. This sample's subset: CD45RA-negative fraction. The chain is built from TRBV19 and TRBJ2-5, with D perhaps matching TRBD2 (6 bases). The CDR3 sequence is CASSIGSGVVETQYF. Here the CDR3 DNA reads TGTGCCAGTAGTATAGGGTCGGGAGTAGTCGAGACCCAGTACTTC. Using reference TRBV19 and TRBJ2-5 for the parts outside the CDR3, the full variable domain is DGGITQSPKYLFRKEGQNVTLSCEQNLNHDAMYWYRQDPGQGLRLIYYSQIVNDFQKGDIAEGYSVSREKKESFPLTVTSAQKNPTAFYLCASSIGSGVVETQYFGPGTRLLVL.